Listed below are T cell receptor beta chains from one sample, sequenced in a study of sequential checkpoint blockade in melanoma. The protocol was immunoSEQ multiplex PCR, while the TCRdb copy is restricted to in-frame clones and leaves out a portion. Among under 45,000 clones listed, roughly 86% were seen once. Specimen: CD8+ T cells sorted from blood (inferred from file names), collected from a patient given nivolumab and ipilimumab in sequence. The source is a human donor with melanoma. CDR3s include the opening cysteine and the closing phenylalanine or tryptophan. Fields, in order: clone size, D gene, V gene, J gene, CDR3 DNA, CDR3 protein. D genes are given only for firm matches. Clone size appears in some rows only: once, few, many, or a class for an expanded clone.

NA	TRBD1	TRBV6-5	TRBJ1-2	TGTGCCAGCAGGAAAGACAGGGAGTATGGCTACACCTTC	CASRKDREYGYTF
NA	TRBD1	TRBV4-2	TRBJ2-7	TGTGCCAGCAGCCCCGGACAGGGCGAAACCTACGAGCAGTACTTC	CASSPGQGETYEQYF
NA	TRBD1	TRBV27	TRBJ2-5	TGTGCCAGCAGTTCCCAAATCCCGTTACAGGGGAAAGAGACCCAGTACTTC	CASSSQIPLQGKETQYF
NA	NA	TRBV6-1	TRBJ2-1	TGTGCCAGCAGTGAAATAGCAGGGAACAATGAGCAGTTCTTC	CASSEIAGNNEQFF
NA	TRBD2	TRBV7-9	TRBJ2-1	TGTGCCAGCAGGGGGGTAGCGACAGCGGGAGGATCCTACAATGAGCAGTTCTTC	CASRGVATAGGSYNEQFF
once	TRBD1	TRBV5-6	TRBJ1-4	TGTGCCAGCAGCTCGGGGACAGGGGGTGAAAAACTGTTTTTT	CASSSGTGGEKLFF
NA	TRBD2	TRBV27	TRBJ2-1	TGTGCCAGCAGTCCAACCCTAGCGGGAGAGGATGAGCAGTTCTTC	CASSPTLAGEDEQFF
NA	NA	TRBV6-5	TRBJ1-6	TGTGCCAGCACCATCGGGATTTATAATTCACCCCTCCACTTT	CASTIGIYNSPLHF
NA	TRBD1	TRBV29-1	TRBJ2-7	TGCAGCGCGACCGGGACAGGGGCCTACGAGCAGTACTTC	CSATGTGAYEQYF
NA	TRBD1	TRBV9	TRBJ1-1	TGTGCCAGCAGCCTGGGGACAGGGGTGATGAACACTGAAGCTTTCTTT	CASSLGTGVMNTEAFF
few	TRBD1	TRBV7-9	TRBJ1-6	TGTGCCAGCAGCTCGGGGACAGGGACTAATTCACCCCTCCACTTT	CASSSGTGTNSPLHF
once	TRBD2	TRBV9	TRBJ2-1	TGTGCCAGCAGCGTCGGGACTAGCGGGACAGATGAGCAGTTCTTC	CASSVGTSGTDEQFF
NA	TRBD1	TRBV5-1	TRBJ1-4	TGCGCCAGCAGCCCATCCCCCGGACAGGGGAGCAGTAGCGGACTGTTTTTT	CASSPSPGQGSSSGLFF
NA	NA	TRBV5-1	TRBJ2-3	TGCGCCAGCAGCTTATGGGAGCCAGATACGCAGTATTTT	CASSLWEPDTQYF
few	NA	TRBV4-1	TRBJ1-1	TGCGCCAGCAGCCTAGGGAGCCACACTGAAGCTTTCTTT	CASSLGSHTEAFF
NA	NA	TRBV28	TRBJ1-2	TGTGCCAGCAGTTTTGGGCAGAATGCTCGGGGCTACACCTTC	CASSFGQNARGYTF
NA	NA	TRBV27	TRBJ2-7	TGTGCCAGCAGTTTTCGCGGGGTAGGGGTTGACGAGCAGTACTTC	CASSFRGVGVDEQYF
NA	TRBD1	TRBV6-6	TRBJ1-4	TGTGCCAGCAGTCCCGGGACAGCTGATAATGAAAAACTGTTTTTT	CASSPGTADNEKLFF
NA	TRBD1	TRBV6-5	TRBJ2-1	TGTGCCAGCAGACGACAGGGGGGCGGCAATGAGCAGTTCTTC	CASRRQGGGNEQFF
NA	TRBD2	TRBV27	TRBJ2-1	TGTGCCAGCAGCTCTATAGGGCTAGCGGGAGGGCTCGATCAGAGGCAGTTCTTC	CASSSIGLAGGLDQRQFF